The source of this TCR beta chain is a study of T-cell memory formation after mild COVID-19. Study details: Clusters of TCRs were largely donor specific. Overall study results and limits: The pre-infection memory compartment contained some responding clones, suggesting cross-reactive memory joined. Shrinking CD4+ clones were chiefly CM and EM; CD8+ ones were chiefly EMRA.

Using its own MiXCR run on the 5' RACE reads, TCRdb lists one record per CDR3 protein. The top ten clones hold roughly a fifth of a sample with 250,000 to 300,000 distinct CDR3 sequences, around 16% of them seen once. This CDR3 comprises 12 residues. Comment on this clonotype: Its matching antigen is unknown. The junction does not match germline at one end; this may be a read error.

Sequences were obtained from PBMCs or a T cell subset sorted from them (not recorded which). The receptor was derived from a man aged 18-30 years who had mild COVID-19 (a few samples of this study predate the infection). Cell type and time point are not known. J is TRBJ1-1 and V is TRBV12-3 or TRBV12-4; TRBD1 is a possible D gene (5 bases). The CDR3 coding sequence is TGTGCCAGCAGCATAACTGGGACTGCAGCTTTCTTT. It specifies CASSITGTAAFF.